The 7 T cell receptor beta chains presented below share a single source sample, sequenced in a study of CD8+ T cells in alopecia areata (dated by TCRdb to 2017 to 2018). The library was obtained by the immunoSEQ multiplex PCR assay. To provide template for TCR sequencing, every sample had RNA extracted and reverse transcribed into cDNA. TCRdb holds this immuneACCESS table with in-frame rearrangements only. Some clones are missing; in checked studies, unresolved V genes explain under half, and the rest has no known cause. The table for this sample lists around 270,000 clones; about three fifths of them were counted only once. Approximately 1.7% of the sample is held by the ten biggest clonotypes. Reading the label with the study, this specimen's time point is: less than 30 weeks on oral tofacitinib. The intended sense of this specimen's treatment or condition label: oral pan-JAK inhibitor, 5-10 mg twice daily.

The sample here was CD4+ T cells sorted from blood, taken at week 24, from a patient treated with tofacitinib. These receptors originate from a human donor with alopecia areata.

The chain links TRBV11-2 to TRBJ2-7; 7 positions agree with TRBD1. The CDR3 runs to 13 residues. Germline loops: CDR1 SGHAT, CDR2 FQNNGV. After removal of 5 bases from V and 2 bases from J, the junction contained 3 bases not matched to a gene. CDR3 bases: TGTGCCAGCAGCCCGGGGACAGCCTACGAGCAGTACTTC. It codes for CASSPGTAYEQYF.

The table lists this clone with a count of one. The chain links TRBV10-3 to TRBJ2-3; 11 bases line up with TRBD2. The junction had 2 bases not matched to a gene; V was cut back by 9 bases and J by 3 bases. Germline loops: CDR1 ENHRY, CDR2 SYGVKD. This CDR3 comprises 13 residues. The DNA for the CDR3 is TGTGCCATAACTAGCGGGGGAACAGATACGCAGTATTTT. It specifies CAITSGGTDTQYF.

The rearrangement uses TRBV6-5 and TRBJ1-6; D remains unclear. This CDR3 has 12 amino acids. The V end was cut by 6 bases, the J end by 7 bases, with 7 bases between. Germline assignment: CDR1 MNHEY and CDR2 SVGAGI. Here the CDR3 reads CASRYVNSPLHF. Here the CDR3 DNA reads TGTGCCAGCAGATATGTAAATTCACCCCTCCACTTT.

This chain connects TRBV5-1 to TRBJ2-6; no clear D. Germline CDR1 reads SGHRS; CDR2 reads YFSETQ. The CDR3 spans 14 residues. The ends were cut back, 6 bases at V and 4 bases at J, with 11 bases in the middle. The CDR3 region is CASMVSGGANVLTF. CDR3 sequence (DNA): TGCGCCAGCATGGTATCAGGAGGGGCCAACGTCCTGACTTTC.

This chain links TRBV9 with TRBJ1-1; weak D call: TRBD1 (6 bases). Trimming shortened V by 0 bases and J by 7 bases, and 13 bases separated the two germline ends. The germline V gene encodes CDR1 SGDLS and CDR2 YYNGEE. The CDR3 is 14 residues long. The CDR3 bases are TGTGCCAGCAGCGTAGCTAAGGGGGTCGGTGAAGCTTTCTTT. Protein sequence: CASSVAKGVGEAFF.

This chain links TRBV4-1 with TRBJ2-7; D is unclear. The CDR3 extends over 16 amino acids. CDR1 and CDR2 from the germline V gene are MGHRA and YSYEKL. Trimming removed 4 bases from V and 0 bases from J, with 16 bases in between. The CDR3 reads CASSPYSGSPSYEQYF. CDR3 in DNA: TGCGCCAGCAGCCCATATTCCGGCTCACCCTCCTACGAGCAGTACTTC.

V gene TRBV7-2 combines with J gene TRBJ2-5; no firm D call. Trimming removed 7 bases from V and 4 bases from J, with 7 bases in between. The CDR3 runs to 11 residues. Looked up from germline, CDR1 is SGHTA and CDR2 is FQGNSA. The CDR3 DNA sequence: TGTGCCAGCACCCCTTCAGAGACCCAGTACTTC. This encodes CASTPSETQYF.